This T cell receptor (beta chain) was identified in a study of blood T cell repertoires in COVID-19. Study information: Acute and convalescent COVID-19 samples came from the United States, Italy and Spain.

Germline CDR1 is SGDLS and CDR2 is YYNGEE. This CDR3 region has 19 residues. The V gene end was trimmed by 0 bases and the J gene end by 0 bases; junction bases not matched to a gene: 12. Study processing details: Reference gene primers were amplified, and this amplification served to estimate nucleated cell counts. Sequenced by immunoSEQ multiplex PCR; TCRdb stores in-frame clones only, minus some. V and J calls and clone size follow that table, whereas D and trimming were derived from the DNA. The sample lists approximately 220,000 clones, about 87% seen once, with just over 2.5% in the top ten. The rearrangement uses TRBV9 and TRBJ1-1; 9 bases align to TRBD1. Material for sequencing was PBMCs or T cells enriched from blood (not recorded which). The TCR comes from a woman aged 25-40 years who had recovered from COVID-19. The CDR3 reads CASSVVPGTGFELNTEAFF. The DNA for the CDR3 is TGTGCCAGCAGCGTAGTCCCCGGGACAGGGTTTGAATTGAACACTGAAGCTTTCTTT. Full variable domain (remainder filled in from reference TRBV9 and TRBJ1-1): DSGVTQTPKHLITATGQRVTLRCSPRSGDLSVYWYQQSLDQGLQFLIQYYNGEERAKGNILERFSAQQFPDLHSELNLSSLELGDSALYFCASSVVPGTGFELNTEAFFGQGTRLTVV.